This T cell receptor (beta chain) was captured by sequencing in a study of human T cells and chemical hapten exposure. Study at large: Patches with 0.01% DPC went on the upper back, and the tests were read at 6 days. Study results and limitations: A positive correlation with patch test score was shown by PT1 expanded TCR counts. While controls formed fewer of them, expanded TCRs formed significantly more large CDR3 similarity clusters. DPC sensitization did not alter TCRs above 1 in 1000 frequency.

Time point defined: pre-sensitization, week 0. Treatment reported: therapeutic diphenylcyclopropenone sensitization with weekly scalp DPC. The V gene lost 1 base and the J gene lost 4 bases, with 11 bases spanning the gap. The CDR3 loop spans 14 amino acids. In germline, CDR1 is SGHRS, CDR2 YFSETQ. TCRdb fed the RACE reads into MiXCR, producing one record per CDR3 protein. The sample holds more than 55,000 distinct CDR3 sequences, 9.5% to 10% seen once. The table lists this clonotype with a few counts. Its antigen remains unknown. This rearrangement joins TRBV5-1 to TRBJ2-5, with D possibly being TRBD2 (6 bases). The TCR comes from a man aged 35-49 years with alopecia areata. Some clones in this sample may be carry-over from other donors' samples. Sequenced material: whole blood, taken in connection with sensitization to the hapten diphenylcyclopropenone (DPC). The DNA of the CDR3 is TGCGCCAGCAGCTTGACTAGCAATAGAGAGACCCAGTACTTC. It translates to CASSLTSNRETQYF.